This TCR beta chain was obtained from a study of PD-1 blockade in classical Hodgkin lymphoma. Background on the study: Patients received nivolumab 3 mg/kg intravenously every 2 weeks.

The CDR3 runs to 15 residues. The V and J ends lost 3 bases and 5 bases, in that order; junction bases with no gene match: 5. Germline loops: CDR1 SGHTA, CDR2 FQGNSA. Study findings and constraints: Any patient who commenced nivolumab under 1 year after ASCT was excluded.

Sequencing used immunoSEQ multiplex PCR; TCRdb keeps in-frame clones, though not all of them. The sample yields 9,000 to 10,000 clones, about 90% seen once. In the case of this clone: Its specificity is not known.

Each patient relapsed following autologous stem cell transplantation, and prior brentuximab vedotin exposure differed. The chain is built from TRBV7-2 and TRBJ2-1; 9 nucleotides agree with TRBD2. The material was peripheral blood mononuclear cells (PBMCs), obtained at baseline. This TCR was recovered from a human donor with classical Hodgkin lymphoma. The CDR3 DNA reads TGTGCCAGCAGCTTCTGGACTAGCGCGAACAATGAGCAGTTCTTC. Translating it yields CASSFWTSANNEQFF.